Detailed here is one T cell receptor beta chain. This specimen belongs to a study of CD8 T cells in Susac syndrome. The CDR3 is 12 residues long. Trimming cost V 5 bases and J 6 bases, with 9 bases left between them. Germline V gene lookup returns CDR1 SEHNR and CDR2 FQNEAQ (reference sequence). Reverse transcription of about 0.5 to 1 ug RNA was carried out with random hexamers. TCRdb analysed the immunoSEQ multiplex PCR reads with MiXCR anew, one entry per CDR3 protein. The table has some 300,000 distinct CDR3 sequences, about 88% seen once; the top ten hold over 0.09%. Source material: CD8+ T cells from PBMCs. The source is a human donor with multiple sclerosis. This chain links TRBV7-9 with TRBJ2-3; D is unresolved. The CDR3 loop reads CASSPPRDTQYF. In nucleotides, the CDR3 is TGTGCCAGCAGCCCCCCACGTGATACGCAGTATTTT.